This T cell receptor beta chain was identified in a study of cytomegalovirus exposure and HLA in healthy donors. General study points: In vitro experiments confirmed that three CMV-associated chains were specific for CMV antigens. Most CMV-associated TCR beta chains were later found to appear HLA-restricted.

Concerning this clone itself: Its antigen is still unknown.

CDR3 length: 15 residues. CDR1 is LNHDA, CDR2 SQIVND, per germline (reference sequence). Trimming left V 5 bases short and J 2 bases short, with 15 bases between. With 60 Vbeta and 13 Jbeta primers, the PCR was carried out. Libraries were prepared by immunoSEQ multiplex PCR; TCRdb keeps only in-frame clonotypes and omits some of them. The sample includes 200,000 to 250,000 clones, more than 60% of them seen just once. This TCR was sampled from a man between 35 and 55 years old in good health and CMV-seronegative. The V call is TRBV19, the J call TRBJ2-5; D perhaps matches TRBD1 (6 bases). Sequencing input: PBMCs. Here the CDR3 reads CASSLGQTGQETQYF. CDR3 DNA sequence: TGTGCCAGTAGTCTCGGACAGACGGGACAAGAGACCCAGTACTTC.